This T cell receptor (beta chain) was sequenced for a study of cytomegalovirus exposure and HLA in healthy donors. Germline assignment: CDR1 MNHEY and CDR2 SVGAGI. The CDR3 contains 14 residues. This PCR relied on a set of 60 Vbeta primers and 13 Jbeta primers. Only in-frame clones appear in the TCRdb table, and some are missing; sequencing was by immunoSEQ multiplex PCR. There are fewer than 150,000 clones in the sample, with less than 3.5% held by the top ten. Study-wide results and caveats: For TCR beta chains, V- and J-gene trimming was later linked to a missense DCLRE1C variant. The majority of CMV-associated TCR beta chains were reported as apparently HLA-restricted in a later analysis. In an earlier analysis, productive rearrangement rates for most beta V segments clustered near 87% or 30%. TRBV6-2, TRBV6-3 and some other V segments were excluded as indistinguishable.

Of note for this clone: Its specificity is unknown. One end of the junction varies from germline; a read error may be responsible.

V usage is TRBV6-5 and J usage is TRBJ1-2, with 7 bases lining up with TRBD1. Sequences were obtained from PBMCs. The sequence derives from a man aged 35 to 55 in good health and CMV-seronegative. The CDR3 protein is CAGSDGQALYGYTF. The CDR3 DNA follows: TGTGCCGGCAGTGACGGACAGGCACTATATGGCTACACCTTC.